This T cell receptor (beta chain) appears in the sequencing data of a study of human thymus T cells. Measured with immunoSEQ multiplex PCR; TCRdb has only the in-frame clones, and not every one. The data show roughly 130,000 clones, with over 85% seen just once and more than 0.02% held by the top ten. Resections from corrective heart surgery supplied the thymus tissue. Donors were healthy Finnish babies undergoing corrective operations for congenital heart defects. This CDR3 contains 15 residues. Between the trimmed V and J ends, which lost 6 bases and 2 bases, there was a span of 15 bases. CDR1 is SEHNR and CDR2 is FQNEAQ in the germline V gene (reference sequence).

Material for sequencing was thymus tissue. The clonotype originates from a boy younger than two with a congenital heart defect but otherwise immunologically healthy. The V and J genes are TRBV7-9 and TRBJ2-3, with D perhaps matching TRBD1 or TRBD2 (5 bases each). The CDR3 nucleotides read TGTGCCAGCAGTACTCCGGGGCCGCACACAGATACGCAGTATTTT. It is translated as CASSTPGPHTDTQYF.